These 9 T cell receptor beta chains originate from one sample sequenced in a study of STAT5B mutations in CD4+ large granular lymphocyte leukemia. Libraries were prepared by immunoSEQ multiplex PCR; TCRdb keeps only in-frame clonotypes and omits some of them. There are about 27,000 clones in the sample; around three quarters occur only once, and roughly 9.8% lies in the top ten. The sequenced material came from CD4+ T cells from blood buffy coats. Every receptor here comes from a human donor in good health.

V is TRBV6-5 and J is TRBJ2-1; 10 bases map to TRBD2. The CDR3 has 15 amino acids. The germline V gene encodes CDR1 MNHEY and CDR2 SVGAGI. J gave up 7 bases and V 6 bases, and 9 bases lay outside the gene matches. As DNA, the CDR3 is TGTGCCAGCAGCGGCCCTAGCGGGAGTACGAATGAGCAGTTCTTC. This sequence encodes CASSGPSGSTNEQFF.

In this sample, this clone turned up a few times. V and J are TRBV6-4 and TRBJ1-1; D perhaps matches TRBD1 (5 bases). V gave up 10 bases and J gave up 7 bases, with 13 bases separating them. The CDR3 has 11 residues. In germline, CDR1 is MRHNA, CDR2 SNTAGT. The CDR3 coding sequence is TGTGCCACCCCCTACGGGGGTGAAGCTTTCTTT. Protein product: CATPYGGEAFF.

The rearrangement joins TRBV5-6 to TRBJ2-1; D is perhaps TRBD2 (6 bases). Germline values: CDR1 SGHDT, CDR2 YYEEEE. Between the trimmed V and J ends, which lost 2 bases and 6 bases, there was a span of 9 bases. The CDR3 runs 13 residues. Here the CDR3 reads CASSFGGTNEQFF. CDR3 DNA: TGTGCCAGCAGCTTCGGCGGGACCAATGAGCAGTTCTTC. Based on the CDR3 plus reference TRBV5-6 and TRBJ2-1, the full variable domain is DAGVTQSPTHLIKTRGQQVTLRCSPKSGHDTVSWYQQALGQGPQFIFQYYEEEERQRGNFPDRFSGHQFPNYSSELNVNALLLGDSALYLCASSFGGTNEQFFGPGTRLTVL.

CDR3 sequence (DNA): TGTGCCAGCAGTTTCCCGGGGATGAACACTGAAGCTTTCTTT. Protein sequence: CASSFPGMNTEAFF. V gene TRBV28 combines with J gene TRBJ1-1; D unclear. Between the trimmed V and J ends, which lost 3 bases and 0 bases, there was a span of 8 bases. The CDR3 is 14 amino acids. CDR1 is MDHEN and CDR2 is SYDVKM in the germline V gene.

The rearrangement joins TRBV28 to TRBJ1-5; 7 nucleotides line up with TRBD1. Germline CDR1 reads MDHEN; CDR2 reads SYDVKM. This CDR3 region has 16 residues. Trimming took 7 bases from V and 9 from J; bases not matched to a gene: 18. The CDR3: CASTRGAALGIRPQHF. The CDR3 nucleotides are TGTGCCAGCACCAGGGGGGCAGCGCTGGGAATCAGGCCCCAGCATTTT.

The chain joins TRBV19 to TRBJ1-4, with D maybe TRBD1 (5 bases). Germline V lookup: CDR1 LNHDA, CDR2 SQIVND (reference sequence). The V end was cut by 5 bases, the J end by 5 bases, with 12 bases between. This CDR3 region has 14 residues. The CDR3 reads CASSAGIMNEKLFF. For the CDR3, the DNA is TGTGCCAGTAGTGCAGGGATCATGAATGAAAAACTGTTTTTT.

V usage is TRBV11-2 and J usage is TRBJ1-3; no clear D gene. The V and J ends lost 5 bases and 3 bases respectively, with 14 bases between them. CDR1 SGHAT and CDR2 FQNNGV come from the germline V gene. The CDR3 contains 15 residues. The CDR3: CASSPRTILGNTIYF. In DNA form, the CDR3 reads TGTGCCAGCAGCCCCCGAACGATACTTGGAAACACCATATATTTT.

This chain connects TRBV19 to TRBJ1-2, with 8 bases lining up with TRBD1. The V and J ends lost 6 bases and 0 bases, in that order; junction bases with no gene match: 9. Looked up from germline, CDR1 is LNHDA and CDR2 is SQIVND (reference sequence). This CDR3 contains 16 residues. The CDR3: CASRTSGQAANYGYTF. The CDR3 DNA reads TGTGCCAGTAGGACTTCGGGACAGGCCGCTAACTATGGCTACACCTTC.

The chain has TRBV5-1 and TRBJ2-5; 13 bases map to TRBD2. Germline lookup yields CDR1 SGHRS and CDR2 YFSETQ. CDR3 length: 14 amino acids. V gave up 4 bases and J gave up 5 bases; unmatched junction bases: 2. The CDR3 here is CASSRGLAGETQYF. The CDR3 coding sequence is TGCGCCAGCAGCCGGGGACTAGCGGGGGAGACCCAGTACTTC.